This T cell receptor beta chain is drawn from a study of identical twins. The CDR3 has 15 amino acids. From germline, CDR1 is SGHRS and CDR2 YFSETQ. Unmatched junction bases numbered 8, after V lost 4 bases and J lost 4 bases. On this clonotype itself: Its antigen remains unidentified.

TCRdb reprocessed the 5' RACE reads via MiXCR and lists one record per CDR3 protein. The sample shows about 730,000 distinct CDR3 sequences, 21% of them seen only once. Study-level findings and limits: Its conclusions, products of cross-sectional statistical analysis, did not come from following the same donors.

These data were also filed under a second study, of T cells expressing NK-cell markers. That report notes: The TCR beta repertoires originated in sorted CD3+CD56+NKG2C+, CD3+CD56+NKG2C- and CD3+CD56-NKG2C+ T cells. In several experiments, sorting was restricted to alpha-beta TCR T cells by an anti-gamma-delta TCR antibody. It is unclear if expanded NKG2C-expressing clones target HCMV antigens.

The chain carries TRBV5-1 and TRBJ2-1, with 7 bases that match TRBD2. This TCR came from a young woman in good health. The sequencing sample was made of PBMCs. The CDR3, as DNA: TGCGCCAGCAGCCGCCGGCGGGAGAGGTACAATGAGCAGTTCTTC. It is translated as CASSRRRERYNEQFF.